Following are 10 T cell receptor beta chains from one sample sequenced in a study of T cells and Merkel cell carcinoma outcomes. TCRdb's copy holds only in-frame clones and misses some; the assay was immunoSEQ multiplex PCR. This sample carries about 6,400 clones, just under 75% of them seen once, and the ten largest clones take about 14%. The specimen was tumor tissue from Merkel cell carcinoma. The receptors were gathered from a human donor with Merkel cell carcinoma. Some clones in this sample may be carry-over from other donors' samples.

The chain recombines TRBV30 with TRBJ1-4; 10 nucleotides align to TRBD1. Unmatched junction bases numbered 4, after V lost 2 bases and J lost 7 bases. Germline loops: CDR1 GTSNPN, CDR2 SVGIG (reference sequence). The CDR3 loop spans 14 amino acids. CDR3 protein: CAWSRGQGPEKLFF. CDR3 sequence (DNA): TGTGCCTGGAGTAGGGGACAGGGGCCTGAAAAACTGTTTTTT.

Points on this clone: The junction and the germline gene differ at one end; a read error may be behind it. The J gene is TRBJ1-2, the V gene TRBV20-1, with TRBD1 identical over 9 bases. The CDR3 is 10 residues long. Looked up from germline, CDR1 is DFQATT and CDR2 is SNEGSKA (reference sequence). The CDR3 DNA reads as TGCAGTGCTAGCAGGGACAGGGACCAGTTC. Translated: CSASRDRDQF.

V usage is TRBV25-1 and J usage is TRBJ2-7; 9 bases agree with TRBD2. The germline V gene has CDR1 MGHDK and CDR2 SYGVNS. The V and J ends lost 5 bases and 9 bases, in that order; junction bases with no gene match: 14. This CDR3 is 15 amino acids long. The DNA of the CDR3 is TGTGCCAGCAGTCCCCGTGGGGTAGCGGGAGCGGGGCAGTACTTC. Its protein product is CASSPRGVAGAGQYF.

The rearrangement links TRBV2 to TRBJ2-7, with 8 bases that match TRBD1. The CDR3 spans 15 residues. With V trimmed by 5 bases and J by 6 bases, 12 bases remained unmatched. The germline CDR1 and CDR2 sequences are SNHLY and FYNNEI. CDR3 coding DNA: TGTGCCAGCAGTCCGGGACAGGTAGCTCCTGCCGAGCAGTACTTC. Translating it yields CASSPGQVAPAEQYF.

The chain has TRBV7-9 and TRBJ1-4, with 7 bases identical to TRBD1. The germline V gene has CDR1 SEHNR and CDR2 FQNEAQ (reference sequence). CDR3 length equals 14 residues. V lost 1 base, J lost 7 bases, and 3 bases stayed unmatched. CDR3 loop: CASSLGGGVEKLFF. The CDR3 coding sequence is TGTGCCAGCAGCTTAGGAGGGGGCGTTGAAAAACTGTTTTTT.

V gene TRBV5-4 combines with J gene TRBJ2-3, with 8 bases lining up with TRBD1. Germline loops: CDR1 SGHNT, CDR2 YYREEE (reference sequence). The CDR3 is 15 amino acids. V trimming: 4 bases; J trimming: 1 base; junction bases outside the gene matches: 5. The CDR3 coding sequence is TGTGCCAGCAGCCTAAGGGACAGGCGCACAGATACGCAGTATTTT. It yields the protein CASSLRDRRTDTQYF.

The genes are TRBV30 and TRBJ1-1; 7 bases fit TRBD1. The CDR3 is 13 amino acids. Trimming took 5 bases from V and 5 from J; bases not matched to a gene: 8. Germline CDR1 GTSNPN, CDR2 SVGIG (reference sequence). The CDR3 coding sequence is TGTGCCTGGGACAGGGTTGTAAAGACTGAAGCTTTCTTT. Translation gives CAWDRVVKTEAFF.

On this clone: This specimen includes other DNA sequences encoding the same CDR3. This chain joins TRBV5-1 and TRBJ2-7, with D hard to call. V lost 5 bases and J 1 base, leaving 16 bases between the germline ends. The CDR3 contains 15 residues. In germline, CDR1 is SGHRS, CDR2 YFSETQ. In DNA form, the CDR3 reads TGCGCCAGCAGTCCTCACTCCGTCTATTCCTACGAGCAGTACTTC. Translating it yields CASSPHSVYSYEQYF.

V is TRBV19 and J is TRBJ2-7; TRBD2 matches 9 bases. This CDR3 contains 15 residues. V trimming: 3 bases; J trimming: 2 bases; junction bases outside the gene matches: 5. Germline values: CDR1 LNHDA, CDR2 SQIVND (reference sequence). In nucleotides, the CDR3 is TGTGCCAGTAGTATCGCAAGCGGGAGGACCTACGAGCAGTACTTC. Its translation: CASSIASGRTYEQYF.

The chain carries TRBV15 and TRBJ2-1; D possibly uses TRBD1 or TRBD2 (5 bases each). Germline CDR1 LNHNV, CDR2 YYDKDF (reference sequence). This CDR3 region has 15 residues. V lost 0 bases and J lost 6, with 12 bases in between. CDR3 nucleotide sequence: TGTGCCACCAGCAGAGAGATAGGGGCGGGCAATGAGCAGTTCTTC. As protein: CATSREIGAGNEQFF.